This T cell receptor (beta chain) stems from a study of T cells after posttransplantation cyclophosphamide. This CDR3 is 15 amino acids long. Trimming took off 0 bases at V and 1 base at J, with 8 bases between the two ends. Germline V gives CDR1 SGHDT, CDR2 YYEEEE. This clone has only one observation. Some clones are missing from TCRdb's copy, which holds only in-frame ones; the method was immunoSEQ multiplex PCR. The data contain some 30,000 clones, 91% of them seen just once; the ten biggest clones take up 0.1%. The naive gate required viable CD3+CD4+ or CD3+CD8+ cells with CCR7+CD45RA+CD45RO-CD95-CD27+CD28+ phenotype.

This chain connects TRBV5-6 to TRBJ1-3; tentative D call: TRBD1 (5 bases). The sample comprised naive CD4+ T cells sorted from blood. The source is a man aged 30 to 45 in good health and a related stem cell transplant donor. The CDR3 DNA reads as TGTGCCAGCAGCTTGGGACAGTCTTCTGGAAACACCATATATTTT. It is translated as CASSLGQSSGNTIYF.